The rows below give T cell receptor beta chains drawn from one sample of a study of T cells after yellow fever vaccination. TCRdb called the 5' RACE reads again in MiXCR, with one record for every CDR3 protein. This sample has about 58,000 distinct CDR3 sequences; approximately 7% occur once, and the top ten carry around 44%. The sequences come from CD8+ T cells sorted from PBMCs, collected on the day of the first yellow fever vaccination. Receptor source: a man aged 18-30 years who received the YFV17D yellow fever vaccine. CDR3s include the opening cysteine and the closing phenylalanine or tryptophan. Fields, in order: CDR3 protein, CDR3 DNA, V gene, D gene, J gene, clone size. A D gene is named only where the DNA matches it firmly. Clone size appears in some rows only: once, few, many, or a class for an expanded clone.

CDR3 protein: CASSFDRGLYEQYF; CDR3 DNA: TGTGCCAGCAGCTTCGACAGGGGGCTGTACGAGCAGTACTTC; V gene: TRBV5-5; D gene: TRBD1; J gene: TRBJ2-7; clone size: few
CDR3 protein: CASSFLGGSGDIQYF; CDR3 DNA: TGTGCCAGCAGTTTTCTCGGTGGGTCTGGGGACATTCAGTACTTC; V gene: TRBV12-3/TRBV12-4; D gene: -; J gene: TRBJ2-4; clone size: few
CDR3 protein: CASSQVDARVGTGELFF; CDR3 DNA: TGCGCCAGCAGCCAAGTGGACGCCAGGGTTGGTACCGGGGAGCTGTTTTTT; V gene: TRBV4-1; D gene: -; J gene: TRBJ2-2; clone size: many
CDR3 protein: CASSYFDYGYTF; CDR3 DNA: TGTGCCAGCAGTTACTTCGACTATGGCTACACCTTC; V gene: TRBV6-2/TRBV6-3; D gene: -; J gene: TRBJ1-2; clone size: many
CDR3 protein: CASRDTREDTQYF; CDR3 DNA: TGCGCCAGCAGGGATACTCGAGAGGATACGCAGTATTTT; V gene: TRBV5-1; D gene: -; J gene: TRBJ2-3; clone size: few
CDR3 protein: CASTAKGYNSPLHF; CDR3 DNA: TGTGCCAGTACCGCTAAGGGATATAATTCACCCCTCCACTTT; V gene: TRBV19; D gene: -; J gene: TRBJ1-6; clone size: many
CDR3 protein: CASMARVGDTQYF; CDR3 DNA: TGTGCCAGTATGGCAAGGGTCGGAGATACGCAGTATTTT; V gene: TRBV19; D gene: -; J gene: TRBJ2-3; clone size: many
CDR3 protein: CSARDLPGNQPQHF; CDR3 DNA: TGCAGTGCTAGAGATTTGCCGGGTAATCAGCCCCAGCATTTT; V gene: TRBV20-1; D gene: -; J gene: TRBJ1-5; clone size: medium-sized
CDR3 protein: CASTPGGGADTQYF; CDR3 DNA: TGTGCCAGCACCCCGGGGGGGGGAGCAGATACGCAGTATTTT; V gene: TRBV12-3/TRBV12-4; D gene: TRBD2; J gene: TRBJ2-3; clone size: many
CDR3 protein: CASSRDRGANYGHTF; CDR3 DNA: TGTGCCAGCAGTCGTGACAGGGGGGCTAACTATGGCCACACCTTC; V gene: TRBV12-3/TRBV12-4; D gene: TRBD1; J gene: TRBJ1-2; clone size: -
CDR3 protein: CASSLSRSTDTQYF; CDR3 DNA: TGTGCCAGCAGCTTATCTCGAAGCACAGATACGCAGTATTTT; V gene: TRBV7-9; D gene: -; J gene: TRBJ2-3; clone size: few
CDR3 protein: CASSLKALFQPQHF; CDR3 DNA: TGTGCCAGTAGCCTAAAAGCTCTTTTTCAGCCCCAGCATTTT; V gene: TRBV19; D gene: -; J gene: TRBJ1-5; clone size: few
CDR3 protein: CASSPLIASSRNEQYF; CDR3 DNA: TGTGCCAGCAGCCCCCTGATTGCTAGCTCCCGAAACGAGCAGTACTTC; V gene: TRBV9; D gene: -; J gene: TRBJ2-7; clone size: -
CDR3 protein: CASSSDIDRRSETQYF; CDR3 DNA: TGTGCCAGCAGCTCCGATATCGACAGGCGGTCAGAGACCCAGTACTTC; V gene: TRBV7-9; D gene: -; J gene: TRBJ2-5; clone size: many
CDR3 protein: CASSQVPPQEEAFF; CDR3 DNA: TGTGCCAGCAGCCAAGTTCCCCCACAGGAAGAAGCTTTCTTT; V gene: TRBV4-2; D gene: -; J gene: TRBJ1-1; clone size: many
CDR3 protein: CASSPPDASSYNEQFF; CDR3 DNA: TGTGCCAGCAGCCCCCCGGACGCAAGCTCCTACAATGAGCAGTTCTTC; V gene: TRBV7-9; D gene: -; J gene: TRBJ2-1; clone size: few
CDR3 protein: CASSESRMTGHGYTF; CDR3 DNA: TGTGCCAGCAGTGAATCCCGAATGACAGGGCATGGCTACACCTTC; V gene: TRBV25-1; D gene: TRBD1; J gene: TRBJ1-2; clone size: few
CDR3 protein: CSATPQGNEQFF; CDR3 DNA: TGCAGCGCAACCCCGCAGGGCAATGAGCAGTTCTTC; V gene: TRBV29-1; D gene: -; J gene: TRBJ2-1; clone size: many
CDR3 protein: CATSDSRGNQETQYF; CDR3 DNA: TGTGCCACCAGTGATTCAAGGGGGAATCAAGAGACCCAGTACTTC; V gene: TRBV24-1; D gene: -; J gene: TRBJ2-5; clone size: -
CDR3 protein: CASSLGGTVNQPQHF; CDR3 DNA: TGTGCCAGCAGTTTAGGGGGGACGGTCAATCAGCCCCAGCATTTT; V gene: TRBV12-3/TRBV12-4; D gene: -; J gene: TRBJ1-5; clone size: many
CDR3 protein: CASSYIPEGQPQHF; CDR3 DNA: TGCGCCAGCAGCTATATTCCGGAGGGACAGCCCCAGCATTTT; V gene: TRBV5-1; D gene: -; J gene: TRBJ1-5; clone size: many
CDR3 protein: CASSQTTGLGYNEQFF; CDR3 DNA: TGTGCCAGCAGCCAAACAACGGGACTAGGCTACAATGAGCAGTTCTTC; V gene: TRBV13; D gene: TRBD2; J gene: TRBJ2-1; clone size: few
CDR3 protein: CASGSRDMNTEAFF; CDR3 DNA: TGTGCCAGCGGCAGTAGGGACATGAACACTGAAGCTTTCTTT; V gene: TRBV27; D gene: -; J gene: TRBJ1-1; clone size: many
CDR3 protein: CASSFLGSNQPQHF; CDR3 DNA: TGTGCCAGCAGTTTTTTGGGTAGCAATCAGCCCCAGCATTTT; V gene: TRBV12-3/TRBV12-4; D gene: -; J gene: TRBJ1-5; clone size: many
CDR3 protein: CASSQDLGGYEQYF; CDR3 DNA: TGCGCCAGCAGCCAAGATTTGGGTGGCTACGAGCAGTACTTC; V gene: TRBV4-3; D gene: -; J gene: TRBJ2-7; clone size: many
CDR3 protein: CASSLAGQGQIYGYTF; CDR3 DNA: TGTGCCAGCAGCTTAGCGGGTCAGGGACAGATCTATGGCTACACCTTC; V gene: TRBV7-9; D gene: TRBD1; J gene: TRBJ1-2; clone size: -
CDR3 protein: CASSLSPGTVVWTYEQYF; CDR3 DNA: TGTGCCAGCAGCTTGTCGCCCGGGACAGTCGTTTGGACTTACGAGCAGTACTTC; V gene: TRBV5-4; D gene: TRBD1; J gene: TRBJ2-7; clone size: -